One sample yielded the 28 T cell receptor beta chains listed below, sequenced in a study of cytomegalovirus exposure and HLA in healthy donors. 60 Vbeta and 13 Jbeta primers were used in PCR. Assay: immunoSEQ multiplex PCR; the TCRdb copy retains only in-frame clones and omits some. Of roughly 130,000 clones in the sample, approximately 73% were seen once. Material: PBMCs. The receptors derive from a woman between 40 and 55 years old in good health and CMV-seronegative.

The rearrangement uses TRBV25-1 and TRBJ2-5; no definite D call. The CDR3 has 12 residues. Trimming stripped 7 bases from V and 4 bases from J, with 10 bases between. Germline CDR1 reads MGHDK; CDR2 reads SYGVNS. This CDR3 reads CASMTDIETQYF. In nucleotides, the CDR3 is TGTGCCAGCATGACCGACATAGAGACCCAGTACTTC. Combining the CDR3 with reference TRBV25-1 and TRBJ2-5 gives the whole variable domain EADIYQTPRYLVIGTGKKITLECSQTMGHDKMYWYQQDPGMELHLIHYSYGVNSTEKGDLSSESTVSRIRTEHFPLTLESARPSHTSQYLCASMTDIETQYFGPGTRLLVL.

V and J are TRBV2 and TRBJ2-1, with TRBD2 matching over 15 bases. CDR1 SNHLY and CDR2 FYNNEI come from the germline V gene. The trim removed 5 bases at V and 0 bases at J, leaving 2 bases unmatched. The CDR3 sequence is 17 residues long. CDR3 region: CASSPGLAGGSYNEQFF. As DNA, the CDR3 is TGTGCCAGCAGTCCGGGACTAGCGGGGGGCTCCTACAATGAGCAGTTCTTC.

The chain employs TRBV19 and TRBJ1-5; D is ambiguous. Germline CDR1 LNHDA, CDR2 SQIVND (reference sequence). The V gene lost 3 bases and the J gene lost 5 bases, with 17 bases spanning the gap. The CDR3 sequence is 16 residues long. CDR3 nucleotide sequence: TGTGCCAGTAGTATCCGTCAGTCGGGGATGGATCAGCCCCAGCATTTT. Protein product: CASSIRQSGMDQPQHF.

This clone was seen only a few times. The rearrangement joins TRBV5-1 to TRBJ1-6; D is possibly TRBD1 (6 bases). V dropped 9 bases and J dropped 8 bases, with 18 bases sitting between them. Germline CDR1 and CDR2: SGHRS and YFSETQ. The CDR3 consists of 14 residues. The CDR3 bases are TGCGCCAACAGGACAGTCAAAGCGTATTCACCCCTCCACTTT. Protein: CANRTVKAYSPLHF. Together with reference TRBV5-1 and TRBJ1-6, the CDR3 gives the full variable domain: KAGVTQTPRYLIKTRGQQVTLSCSPISGHRSVSWYQQTPGQGLQFLFEYFSETQRNKGNFPGRFSGRQFSNSRSEMNVSTLELGDSALYLCANRTVKAYSPLHFGNGTRLTVT.

In this sample, this clone turned up a few times. The rearrangement links TRBV6-1 to TRBJ1-5; perhaps TRBD1 as D (6 bases). The CDR3 runs 16 residues. The germline gives CDR1 MNHNS, CDR2 SASEGT. The ends were cut back, 3 bases at V and 3 bases at J, with 15 bases in the middle. The CDR3 DNA is TGTGCCAGCAGTGAGATGCAAAACAGGGTCAATCAGCCCCAGCATTTT. It encodes CASSEMQNRVNQPQHF.

The table lists this clone with a count of one. The chain joins TRBV9 to TRBJ2-5; 7 bases line up with TRBD2. The CDR3 is 15 residues long. V was pared by 0 bases and J by 4 bases, with 6 bases of the junction left unmatched. Germline V CDR1 and CDR2: SGDLS, YYNGEE. The CDR3, as DNA: TGTGCCAGCAGCGTAGATGGGACTACCTTAGAGACCCAGTACTTC. Translation gives CASSVDGTTLETQYF.

With regard to this clone: This CDR3 is also generated by other DNA sequences in the sample. The chain recombines TRBV18 with TRBJ1-2, with D possibly being TRBD1 (5 bases). Trimming removed 3 bases from V and 2 bases from J, with 7 bases in between. Germline V gene data show CDR1 as KGHSH and CDR2 as LQKENI. The CDR3 loop spans 13 amino acids. DNA of the CDR3: TGTGCCAGCTCACCGGGGCAGAACTATGGCTACACCTTC. Protein sequence: CASSPGQNYGYTF.

This clone was counted once. The DNA of the CDR3 is TGTGCCAGCAGCTTAAGTCCCCCAGGGAACACCGGGGAGCTGTTTTTT. Its translation is CASSLSPPGNTGELFF. This sequence joins TRBV7-3 and TRBJ2-2; D not resolved. Looked up from germline, CDR1 is SGHTA and CDR2 is FQGTGA. Trimming took 1 base from V and 1 from J, leaving 10 bases between them. The CDR3 covers 16 residues.

The chain carries TRBV9 and TRBJ2-7; TRBD2 aligns across 7 bases. CDR1 and CDR2 (germline): SGDLS, YYNGEE. Trimming at V came to 3 bases and at J to 3 bases, leaving 12 bases not matched to a gene. This CDR3 contains 16 residues. CDR3 amino acids: CASSAPRGVGVYEQYF. Here the CDR3 DNA reads TGTGCCAGCAGCGCCCCTCGGGGGGTCGGGGTCTACGAGCAGTACTTC.

The chain is built from TRBV12-5 and TRBJ2-3; 11 bases align to TRBD2. The germline CDR1 and CDR2 sequences are LGHNT and FRNRAP. J was trimmed by 4 bases and V by 1 base; bases with no gene match: 4. The CDR3 is 16 amino acids. The CDR3 region has the DNA TGTGCTAGTGGTTTGGGTCTAGCGGGGGGTGCAGATACGCAGTATTTT. Amino acids: CASGLGLAGGADTQYF.

This clone was seen only a few times. The gene calls are TRBV10-1 and TRBJ2-2; D unresolved. Germline V CDR1 and CDR2: WNHNN, SYGVQD (reference sequence). Trimming took off 2 bases at V and 0 bases at J, with 13 bases between the two ends. The CDR3 totals 17 residues. The CDR3 loop is CASSELNPLANTGELFF. The CDR3, as DNA: TGCGCCAGCAGTGAGCTTAACCCTCTAGCGAACACCGGGGAGCTGTTTTTT.

This chain uses TRBV5-1 with TRBJ1-6, with 7 bases fitting TRBD1. Losses at the gene ends were 5 bases for V and 5 bases for J; bases not matched to a gene: 4. The CDR3 is 14 amino acids. The germline V gene encodes CDR1 SGHRS and CDR2 YFSETQ. The CDR3 DNA reads TGCGCCAGCAGTGTAGGGGGCAATAATTCACCCCTCCACTTT. Residues: CASSVGGNNSPLHF.

The chain uses TRBV2 and TRBJ2-5; 7 positions agree with TRBD1. Looked up from germline, CDR1 is SNHLY and CDR2 is FYNNEI. J lost 1 base, V lost 8 bases, and 4 bases had no gene match. The CDR3 is 13 amino acids. CDR3 nucleotides: TGTGCCAGCCACGGGGACAGCCAAGAGACCCAGTACTTC. Its protein is CASHGDSQETQYF. The variable domain in full, with the rest retrieved from reference TRBV2 and TRBJ2-5, is EPEVTQTPSHQVTQMGQEVILRCVPISNHLYFYWYRQILGQKVEFLVSFYNNEISEKSEIFDDQFSVERPDGSNFTLKIRSTKLEDSAMYFCASHGDSQETQYFGPGTRLLVL.

The V gene is TRBV7-3, the J gene TRBJ1-1, with TRBD1 as a possible D gene (6 bases). Germline V lookup: CDR1 SGHTA, CDR2 FQGTGA. Trimming stripped 5 bases from V and 7 bases from J, with 17 bases between. The CDR3 totals 14 residues. The CDR3 region is CASSLQTGESEAFF. The CDR3 DNA reads as TGTGCCAGCAGCCTCCAGACAGGAGAGAGTGAAGCTTTCTTT.

The V and J genes are TRBV5-4 and TRBJ1-2, with a tentative D call TRBD1 (5 bases). The germline V gene encodes CDR1 SGHNT and CDR2 YYREEE (reference sequence). The germline V and J ends were trimmed by 0 bases and 1 base, with 10 bases remaining between them. The CDR3 length is 15 residues. The CDR3 region has the DNA TGTGCCAGCAGCTTGGGGCAGGGATTTAACTATGGCTACACCTTC. Amino acid sequence: CASSLGQGFNYGYTF.

The V gene is TRBV27, the J gene TRBJ1-1; D is undetermined. V was clipped by 5 bases and J by 7 bases, with 20 bases between them. The CDR3 covers 15 residues. CDR1 is MNHEY and CDR2 is SMNVEV in the germline V gene (reference sequence). The CDR3 nucleotides read TGTGCCAGCAGTCCTAAAATTCTAATTACCGATGAAGCTTTCTTT. Its protein is CASSPKILITDEAFF.

This chain joins TRBV28 and TRBJ2-3; TRBD1 agrees at 8 bases. V shed 6 bases and J 4 bases; nucleotides not matched to a gene: 12. Germline-derived CDR1 and CDR2 are MDHEN and SYDVKM. This CDR3 has 16 amino acids. CDR3 sequence reads: CASRDGQGTIPDTQYF. CDR3 coding DNA: TGTGCCAGCAGGGATGGACAGGGAACGATACCAGATACGCAGTATTTT.

The chain is built from TRBV28 and TRBJ2-5; D is possibly TRBD1 (6 bases). V was shortened by 3 bases and J by 3 bases, with 11 bases between the two germline ends. CDR1 and CDR2 from the germline V gene are MDHEN and SYDVKM. The CDR3 totals 14 residues. The CDR3 sequence: CASSLTGHEETQYF. The CDR3 bases are TGTGCCAGCAGTTTGACAGGACACGAAGAGACCCAGTACTTC.

The rearrangement links TRBV4-1 to TRBJ2-5, with 12 nucleotides matching TRBD1. J was trimmed by 5 bases and V by 0 bases; bases with no gene match: 4. Germline assignment: CDR1 MGHRA and CDR2 YSYEKL. This CDR3 has 16 residues. DNA for the CDR3: TGCGCCAGCAGCCAAGACGGGACAGGGGGCTCGGAGACCCAGTACTTC. Translating it yields CASSQDGTGGSETQYF.

The chain employs TRBV15 and TRBJ2-2, with 13 bases fitting TRBD2. V was clipped by 1 base and J by 1 base; unmatched bases: 12. The germline V gene encodes CDR1 LNHNV and CDR2 YYDKDF (reference sequence). The CDR3 covers 21 residues. The CDR3: CATSRVIPGLAGTVNTGELFF. The CDR3, as DNA: TGTGCCACCAGCAGAGTGATACCGGGACTAGCGGGGACGGTGAACACCGGGGAGCTGTTTTTT.

This clone was recorded only once. The chain joins TRBV5-4 to TRBJ2-7; 9 positions match TRBD2. Germline-derived CDR1 and CDR2 are SGHNT and YYREEE (reference sequence). CDR3 size: 15 residues. Trimming removed 2 bases from V and 4 bases from J; junction bases left unmatched: 7. DNA of the CDR3: TGTGCCAGCAGCTTTGCCGCGGGGGGGCTGTACGAGCAGTACTTC. Its translation is CASSFAAGGLYEQYF.

This chain joins TRBV7-9 and TRBJ2-5; D possibly corresponds to TRBD1 (6 bases). Germline values: CDR1 SEHNR, CDR2 FQNEAQ (reference sequence). Trimming shortened V by 5 bases and J by 4 bases, and 20 bases separated the two germline ends. The CDR3 is 16 residues long. The CDR3 loop reads CASSISSHRAGETQYF. Written as DNA, the CDR3 is TGTGCCAGCAGCATCTCGTCCCACAGGGCGGGAGAGACCCAGTACTTC.

The V call is TRBV5-6, the J call TRBJ1-6; 11 bases fit TRBD1. Germline lookup yields CDR1 SGHDT and CDR2 YYEEEE. The CDR3 consists of 14 residues. The V and J ends lost 3 bases and 8 bases, in that order; junction bases with no gene match: 1. The CDR3 reads CASSSGQGDSPLHF. The CDR3 DNA reads TGTGCCAGCAGCTCGGGACAGGGGGATTCACCCCTCCACTTT.

This clone appeared a single time. The gene calls are TRBV7-8 and TRBJ2-3; D is possibly TRBD2 (6 bases). Trimming removed 5 bases from V and 3 bases from J, with 12 bases in between. CDR3 length: 14 residues. The V gene's germline CDR1 is SGHVS and CDR2 FQNEAQ. The CDR3 is CASSLDGGTDTQYF. CDR3 bases: TGTGCCAGCAGCCTAGACGGGGGTACAGATACGCAGTATTTT. Complete variable domain (other parts from reference TRBV7-8 and TRBJ2-3): GAGVSQSPRYKVAKRGQDVALRCDPISGHVSLFWYQQALGQGPEFLTYFQNEAQLDKSGLPSDRFFAERPEGSVSTLKIQRTQQEDSAVYLCASSLDGGTDTQYFGPGTRLTVL.

The chain is built from TRBV19 and TRBJ1-1, with 10 nucleotides matching TRBD1. CDR3 length: 17 amino acids. J lost 1 base, V lost 1 base, and 6 bases had no gene match. The germline V gene encodes CDR1 LNHDA and CDR2 SQIVND (reference sequence). CDR3 bases: TGTGCCAGTAGTATAGTTCCCCGGACAGGGGGGAACACTGAAGCTTTCTTT. Translated: CASSIVPRTGGNTEAFF. The variable domain in full, with the rest retrieved from reference TRBV19 and TRBJ1-1, is DGGITQSPKYLFRKEGQNVTLSCEQNLNHDAMYWYRQDPGQGLRLIYYSQIVNDFQKGDIAEGYSVSREKKESFPLTVTSAQKNPTAFYLCASSIVPRTGGNTEAFFGQGTRLTVV.

This rearrangement joins TRBV11-2 to TRBJ2-3, with 8 bases lining up with TRBD2. Trimming cost V 0 bases and J 3 bases; bases outside gene matches: 8. This CDR3 contains 17 residues. The germline V gene encodes CDR1 SGHAT and CDR2 FQNNGV. For the CDR3, the DNA is TGTGCCAGCAGCTTAGATGCCGGACTAGCCCTGACAGATACGCAGTATTTT. Its translation: CASSLDAGLALTDTQYF.

The genes are TRBV6-1 and TRBJ2-1, with 9 nucleotides matching TRBD2. Germline assignment: CDR1 MNHNS and CDR2 SASEGT. This CDR3 has 16 amino acids. With V trimmed by 4 bases and J by 4 bases, 8 bases remained unmatched. This CDR3 reads CASSVETSGVYNEQFF. As DNA, the CDR3 is TGTGCCAGCAGTGTGGAGACTAGCGGAGTTTACAATGAGCAGTTCTTC.

The chain joins TRBV5-4 to TRBJ1-2; weak D call: TRBD1 (5 bases). V was trimmed by 3 bases and J by 4 bases, leaving 13 bases between them. The length of the CDR3 is 14 residues. Germline-derived CDR1 and CDR2 are SGHNT and YYREEE (reference sequence). The CDR3 DNA sequence: TGTGCCAGCAGCTCAAAACAGGATCCCTATGGCTACACCTTC. This encodes CASSSKQDPYGYTF.